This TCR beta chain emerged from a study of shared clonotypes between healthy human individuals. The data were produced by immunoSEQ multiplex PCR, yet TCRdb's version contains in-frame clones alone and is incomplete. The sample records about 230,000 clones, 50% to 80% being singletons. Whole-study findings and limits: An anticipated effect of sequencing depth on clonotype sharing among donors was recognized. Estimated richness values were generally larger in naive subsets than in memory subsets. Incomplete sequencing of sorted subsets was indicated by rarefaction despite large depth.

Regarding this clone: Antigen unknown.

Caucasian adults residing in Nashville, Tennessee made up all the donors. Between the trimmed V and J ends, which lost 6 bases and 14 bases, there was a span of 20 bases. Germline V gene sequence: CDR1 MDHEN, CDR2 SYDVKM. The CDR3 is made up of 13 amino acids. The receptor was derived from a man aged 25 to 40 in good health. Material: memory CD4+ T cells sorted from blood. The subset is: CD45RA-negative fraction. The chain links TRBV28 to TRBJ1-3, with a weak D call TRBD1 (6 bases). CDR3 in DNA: TGTGCCAGCAGACCCACCGGGACGGACAGTCTATATTTT. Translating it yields CASRPTGTDSLYF. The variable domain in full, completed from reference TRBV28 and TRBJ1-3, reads DVKVTQSSRYLVKRTGEKVFLECVQDMDHENMFWYRQDPGLGLRLIYFSYDVKMKEKGDIPEGYSVSREKKERFSLILESASTNQTSMYLCASRPTGTDSLYFGEGSWLTVV.